This T cell receptor beta chain was retrieved from a study of identical twins. Regarding the study as a whole: Conclusions were based on cross-sectional statistical analysis, without following the same donors.

TCRdb ran MiXCR on the 5' RACE reads and lists one entry per CDR3 protein. The sample lists just over 450,000 distinct CDR3 sequences, 12% to 15% seen once, with around 0.48% in the top ten. A word on this clonotype: Its specificity is not known.

With 0 bases clipped from V and 5 bases from J, the junction kept 11 bases outside the gene matches. Germline assignment: CDR1 MNHEY and CDR2 SMNVEV (reference sequence). This CDR3 spans 17 amino acids. Separately, the same data were catalogued under a study of yellow fever vaccine responses in identical twins.

The source is a woman between 18 and 30 years old in good health. The sequencing sample was made of CD4+ T cells sorted from blood. The chain is built from TRBV27 and TRBJ1-1, with 8 bases matching TRBD1. CDR3 bases: TGTGCCAGCAGTTTATCAAGGGGGCTCAGGGGGCAGACTGAAGCTTTCTTT. It is translated as CASSLSRGLRGQTEAFF.